This T cell receptor (beta chain) was captured in a study of T cell responses to AZD1222 COVID-19 vaccine. Whole-study results and caveats: Just five or six AZD1222 recipients were seropositive at baseline. Most donors were white British and more were female, and clonal diversity was possibly underestimated. Regions left unmutated in variants are reportedly the target of nearly half of spike-specific TCRs. Spike was spanned by vaccine-associated CD4 TCRs, with dominance at 160-218 and 743-854.

V was clipped by 4 bases and J by 4 bases; unmatched bases: 7. Germline assignment: CDR1 SQVTM and CDR2 ANQGSEA. There are 15 residues in the CDR3. TCRdb's table, derived via immunoSEQ multiplex PCR, lists solely in-frame clones and lacks some. In the table there are fewer than 150,000 clones, 84% of which are singletons. With respect to this clone: Its target is unknown.

This clonotype was obtained from an adult in good health. Material: peripheral blood, obtained on day 0 of AZD1222 vaccination. The gene calls are TRBV29-1 and TRBJ1-2; 12 bases align to TRBD1. The CDR3 sequence: CSVGVGTGGTYGYTF. Written as DNA, the CDR3 is TGCAGCGTTGGGGTGGGGACAGGGGGCACCTATGGCTACACCTTC. Using reference TRBV29-1 and TRBJ1-2 for the parts outside the CDR3, the full variable domain is SAVISQKPSRDICQRGTSLTIQCQVDSQVTMMFWYRQQPGQSLTLIATANQGSEATYESGFVIDKFPISRPNLTFSTLTVSNMSPEDSSIYLCSVGVGTGGTYGYTFGSGTRLTVV.